This TCR beta chain emerged from a study of long-term antiretroviral therapy in people with HIV. Notes on the study in general: Blood dates from the mid-2000s to the late 2010s, possibly under older ART regimens. ART preceded a rise in diversity that nonetheless stayed lower than in transplant donor controls.

The V gene lost 3 bases and the J gene lost 3 bases, with 16 bases spanning the gap. Germline CDR1 reads SGHTS; CDR2 reads YDEGEE. CDR3 length equals 16 residues. Comment on this clone: Its antigen is still unknown.

Treatment for every participant with HIV took place in the United States. It was version v3.0 of the immunoSEQ assay that was run at survey level. The data were produced by immunoSEQ multiplex PCR, yet TCRdb's version contains in-frame clones alone and is incomplete. The table shows 20,000 to 30,000 clones, with around 85% occurring only once. The receptor was derived from a man aged 35-49 years with HIV. The chain joins TRBV5-8 to TRBJ1-5, with D possibly matching TRBD1 (5 bases). Sequencing was performed on unsorted PBMCs, taken 2.3 years after starting antiretroviral therapy. Here the CDR3 reads CASSYGHPIANQPQHF. The CDR3 DNA is TGTGCCAGCAGCTACGGACACCCCATAGCCAATCAGCCCCAGCATTTT.